A single sample gave rise to the 22 T cell receptor beta chains below, sequenced in a study of blood T cell repertoires in COVID-19. Libraries were prepared by immunoSEQ multiplex PCR; TCRdb keeps only in-frame clonotypes and omits some of them. The table has around 250,000 clones, about 80% seen once. Sequences were obtained from PBMCs or T cells enriched from blood (not recorded which). The receptor set was obtained from a man in his forties or fifties who had recovered from COVID-19.

V is TRBV24-1 and J is TRBJ2-5, with 9 bases identical to TRBD1. The J segment lost 3 bases and the V segment lost 4 bases, leaving 8 bases of the junction unmatched. CDR1 KGHDR and CDR2 SFDVKD come from the germline V gene. CDR3 length: 16 residues. The DNA for the CDR3 is TGTGCCACCAGTGACTTGGGACAGGGAAGGGAAGAGACCCAGTACTTC. Translation: CATSDLGQGREETQYF.

The gene calls are TRBV5-1 and TRBJ2-1; 8 nucleotides match TRBD2. Germline trimming cut 0 bases from V and 10 bases from J; bases unmatched to any gene: 9. CDR3 length: 15 amino acids. Per the germline V gene, CDR1 is SGHRS and CDR2 is YFSETQ. The CDR3 loop reads CASSLDAGGPREQFF. The CDR3 nucleotides read TGCGCCAGCAGCTTGGACGCGGGAGGCCCTAGGGAGCAGTTCTTC.

V and J are TRBV7-3 and TRBJ2-1; 8 positions agree with TRBD1. Germline CDR1 reads SGHTA; CDR2 reads FQGTGA. With 5 bases clipped from V and 9 bases from J, the junction kept 6 bases outside the gene matches. The CDR3 loop spans 13 amino acids. The DNA for the CDR3 is TGTGCCAGCAGCCCCGACAGGGGAGTTGAGCAGTTCTTC. Translated: CASSPDRGVEQFF.

A few counts support this clone. The chain uses TRBV3-1 (or the pseudogene TRBV3-2) and TRBJ2-2; tentatively, D is TRBD1 (5 bases). Trimming cost V 1 base and J 7 bases, with 13 bases left between them. This CDR3 is 15 amino acids long. Per the germline V gene, CDR1 is LGHDT and CDR2 is YNNKEL (reference sequence). The CDR3 sequence: CASSQVGWGGGELFF. The CDR3 nucleotides are TGTGCCAGCAGCCAAGTCGGATGGGGCGGCGGGGAGCTGTTTTTT.

This clone was seen a few times. The V and J genes are TRBV4-3 and TRBJ2-2, with 8 bases fitting TRBD1. Germline CDR1 LGHNA, CDR2 YSLEER. The ends lost 0 bases at V and 0 bases at J; junction bases unmatched: 3. This CDR3 has 17 amino acids. The CDR3 nucleotides read TGCGCCAGCAGCCAAGATGACAGGGGCTCGAACACCGGGGAGCTGTTTTTT. It is translated as CASSQDDRGSNTGELFF.

This chain joins TRBV7-9 and TRBJ2-3; 15 nucleotides align to TRBD2. The CDR3 length is 17 residues. Germline loops: CDR1 SEHNR, CDR2 FQNEAQ (reference sequence). Trimming at V came to 5 bases and at J to 1 base, leaving 4 bases not matched to a gene. CDR3 protein: CASSPWTSGRGTDTQYF. CDR3 nucleotide sequence: TGTGCCAGCAGCCCCTGGACTAGCGGGAGGGGCACAGATACGCAGTATTTT. The full variable domain, in which reference TRBV7-9 and TRBJ2-3 provide the parts outside the CDR3, is DTGVSQNPRHKITKRGQNVTFRCDPISEHNRLYWYRQTLGQGPEFLTYFQNEAQLEKSRLLSDRFSAERPKGSFSTLEIQRTEQGDSAMYLCASSPWTSGRGTDTQYFGPGTRLTVL.

The chain is built from TRBV15 and TRBJ1-1; TRBD1 matches 10 bases. CDR3 length equals 18 residues. Trimming cost V 0 bases and J 6 bases; bases outside gene matches: 13. Germline V CDR1 and CDR2: LNHNV, YYDKDF (reference sequence). The CDR3 spells CATSRDPFGRTGGAEAFF. The CDR3 DNA sequence: TGTGCCACCAGCAGAGACCCTTTTGGTAGGACAGGGGGGGCTGAAGCTTTCTTT.

For this clone: An end of the junction differs from the germline gene, which may be a read error. The chain couples TRBV7-7 to TRBJ2-3, with D perhaps matching TRBD2 (6 bases). The germline V gene encodes CDR1 SSHAT and CDR2 FNYEAQ (reference sequence). The CDR3 sequence is 15 residues long. The DNA for the CDR3 is TGTGCTAGCAGCTTAGGGGCAGGGAGGTCAGATACGCAGTATTTT. It translates to CASSLGAGRSDTQYF.

The chain is built from TRBV19 and TRBJ2-7, with a possible D match to TRBD1 (6 bases). CDR1 and CDR2 (germline): LNHDA, SQIVND (reference sequence). There are 12 residues in the CDR3. The V gene lost 11 bases and the J gene lost 6 bases, with 17 bases spanning the gap. In DNA form, the CDR3 reads TGTGCCGGACGAACAGGGCCCTGCGAGCAGTACTTC. This translates into CAGRTGPCEQYF.

The chain recombines TRBV10-1 with TRBJ2-7, with 8 nucleotides matching TRBD2. Germline values: CDR1 WNHNN, CDR2 SYGVQD (reference sequence). V shed 3 bases, J shed 1 base, and the junction held 11 bases outside the gene matches. CDR3 length equals 17 residues. The CDR3 loop is CASSESRGLDISYEQYF. CDR3 coding DNA: TGCGCCAGCAGTGAAAGTCGGGGACTAGACATTTCCTACGAGCAGTACTTC.

This chain connects TRBV25-1 to TRBJ1-1; TRBD1 might be the D (6 bases). CDR1 and CDR2 from the germline V gene are MGHDK and SYGVNS. The CDR3 loop spans 15 amino acids. V was cut by 8 bases and J by 2 bases, with 18 bases left in between. The CDR3 protein is CASRPGGRVNTEAFF. For the CDR3, the DNA is TGTGCCAGCCGTCCCGGGGGGCGAGTTAACACTGAAGCTTTCTTT.

This clone turned up a few times. The chain combines TRBV2 with TRBJ1-1; D remains unclear. The CDR3 has 14 amino acids. Germline assignment: CDR1 SNHLY and CDR2 FYNNEI. With 4 bases removed from V and 1 base from J, the gap between germline ends came to 10 bases. DNA of the CDR3: TGTGCCAGCAGTGGCAGGCTGAAGAACACTGAAGCTTTCTTT. Encoded protein: CASSGRLKNTEAFF.

The V and J genes are TRBV29-1 and TRBJ1-1; D may be TRBD1 (5 bases). V was trimmed by 3 bases and J by 6 bases, leaving 11 bases between them. CDR3 length: 12 residues. The germline gives CDR1 SQVTM, CDR2 ANQGSEA. This CDR3 reads CSVDPGLAEAFF. In nucleotides, the CDR3 is TGCAGCGTTGATCCAGGGCTGGCTGAAGCTTTCTTT.

The chain joins TRBV10-3 to TRBJ2-5; the match to TRBD2 covers 7 bases. V lost 4 bases, J lost 5 bases, and 22 bases stayed unmatched. Per germline, CDR1 ENHRY and CDR2 SYGVKD. This CDR3 comprises 19 residues. CDR3 nucleotides: TGTGCCATCAGTGCAACTCGGCTAGCGGAAATTATTGAGATGGAGACCCAGTACTTC. Protein sequence: CAISATRLAEIIEMETQYF.

The chain couples TRBV28 to TRBJ2-1; D uncertain. V was clipped by 3 bases and J by 10 bases, with 7 bases between them. CDR1 and CDR2 from the germline V gene are MDHEN and SYDVKM. This CDR3 region has 11 residues. This CDR3 is CASSLFLEQFF. The CDR3 DNA reads as TGTGCCAGCAGTTTGTTTCTCGAGCAGTTCTTC. The complete variable domain, with remaining parts taken from reference TRBV28 and TRBJ2-1, reads DVKVTQSSRYLVKRTGEKVFLECVQDMDHENMFWYRQDPGLGLRLIYFSYDVKMKEKGDIPEGYSVSREKKERFSLILESASTNQTSMYLCASSLFLEQFFGPGTRLTVL.

The chain recombines TRBV5-5 with TRBJ2-2; D might be TRBD1 (5 bases). CDR1 and CDR2 from the germline V gene are SGHKS and YYEKEE (reference sequence). CDR3 length: 16 amino acids. V was cut by 0 bases and J by 1 base, with 10 bases left in between. This CDR3 reads CASSLEWGLNTGELFF. In nucleotides, the CDR3 is TGTGCCAGCAGCTTGGAGTGGGGCCTGAACACCGGGGAGCTGTTTTTT.

The chain is built from TRBV6-2 or TRBV6-3 and TRBJ1-2, with 11 bases fitting TRBD1. The J segment lost 7 bases and the V segment lost 5 bases, leaving 6 bases of the junction unmatched. The length of the CDR3 is 14 residues. Per the germline V gene, CDR1 is MNHEY and CDR2 is SVGEGT. CDR3 nucleotide sequence: TGTGCCAGCAGTCCCAGGACAGGGGGCATTGGCTACACCTTC. Protein sequence: CASSPRTGGIGYTF.

This CDR3 reads CASTWIRGSDSYEQYF. CDR3 sequence (DNA): TGTGCCAGCACTTGGATCAGAGGCTCGGACTCCTACGAGCAGTACTTC. The rearrangement links TRBV5-6 to TRBJ2-7; no reliable D call. V was trimmed by 6 bases and J by 0 bases, leaving 19 bases between them. Germline V lookup: CDR1 SGHDT, CDR2 YYEEEE. The CDR3 extends over 16 amino acids.

The V call is TRBV5-1, the J call TRBJ1-5; 9 bases map to TRBD1. J gave up 7 bases and V 4 bases, and 3 bases lay outside the gene matches. The CDR3 spans 13 residues. Per germline, CDR1 SGHRS and CDR2 YFSETQ. DNA for the CDR3: TGCGCCAGCAGCCAGACAGGGGGGCAGCCCCAGCATTTT. The encoded protein is CASSQTGGQPQHF.

The chain uses TRBV30 and TRBJ2-1; 10 bases match TRBD2. Germline V gene data show CDR1 as GTSNPN and CDR2 as SVGIG (reference sequence). The CDR3 has 12 residues. J lost 7 bases, V lost 8 bases, and 5 bases had no gene match. CDR3: CAPSGSKNEQFF. CDR3 in DNA: TGTGCCCCTAGCGGGAGCAAGAATGAGCAGTTCTTC.

The chain's CDR3 is CASSQDVQGTQYF. As DNA, the CDR3 is TGTGCCAGCAGCCAAGACGTCCAGGGTACGCAGTATTTT. The chain joins TRBV3-1 (or the pseudogene TRBV3-2) to TRBJ2-3; tentative D call: TRBD1 (5 bases). The germline V and J ends were trimmed by 0 bases and 8 bases, with 9 bases remaining between them. Germline values: CDR1 LGHDT, CDR2 YNNKEL (reference sequence). The CDR3 contains 13 residues.

The CDR3 DNA is TGTGCCAGCAGCGATGGGACAGGGCCCCGTTGGGTGTCCTACGAGCAGTACTTC. Protein product: CASSDGTGPRWVSYEQYF. The J gene is TRBJ2-7, the V gene TRBV21-1; TRBD1, the D gene given by the table, was not confirmed from the DNA. TRBV21-1 is termed a pseudogene. CDR3 length: 18 amino acids.